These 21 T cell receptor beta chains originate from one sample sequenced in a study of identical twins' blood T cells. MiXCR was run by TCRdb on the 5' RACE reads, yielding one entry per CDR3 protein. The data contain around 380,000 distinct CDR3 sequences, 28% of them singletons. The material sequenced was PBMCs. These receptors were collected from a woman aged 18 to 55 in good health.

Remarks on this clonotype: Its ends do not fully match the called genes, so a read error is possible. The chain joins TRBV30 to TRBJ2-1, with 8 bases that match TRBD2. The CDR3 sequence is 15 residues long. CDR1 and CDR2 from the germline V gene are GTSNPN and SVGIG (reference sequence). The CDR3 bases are TGTGCCTGGAGTGTGGTAGCGGGAACCTACAGTGAGCAGTTCTTC. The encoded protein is CAWSVVAGTYSEQFF.

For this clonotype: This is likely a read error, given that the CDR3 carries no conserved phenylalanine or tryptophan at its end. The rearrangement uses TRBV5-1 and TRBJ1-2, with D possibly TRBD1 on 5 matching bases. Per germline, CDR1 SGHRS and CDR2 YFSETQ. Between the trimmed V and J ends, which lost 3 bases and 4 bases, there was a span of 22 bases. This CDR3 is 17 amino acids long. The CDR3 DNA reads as TGCGCCAGCAGCTCGACAGTGGCCGCCTTTGAAACCTATGGCTACACCCTC. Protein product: CASSSTVAAFETYGYTL.

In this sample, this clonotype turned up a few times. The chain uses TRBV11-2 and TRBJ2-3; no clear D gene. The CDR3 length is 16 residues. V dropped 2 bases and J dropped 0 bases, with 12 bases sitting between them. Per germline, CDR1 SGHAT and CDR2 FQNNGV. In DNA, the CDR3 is TGTGCCAGCAGCTTATCCCCAGCGAGAAGCACAGATACGCAGTATTTT. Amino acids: CASSLSPARSTDTQYF.

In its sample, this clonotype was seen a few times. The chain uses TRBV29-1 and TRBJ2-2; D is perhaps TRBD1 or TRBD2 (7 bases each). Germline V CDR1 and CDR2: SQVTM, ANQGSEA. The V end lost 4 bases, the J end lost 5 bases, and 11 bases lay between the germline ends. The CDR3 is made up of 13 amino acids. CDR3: CSVAGGGTGELFF. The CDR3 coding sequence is TGCAGCGTTGCAGGGGGAGGGACCGGGGAGCTGTTTTTT.

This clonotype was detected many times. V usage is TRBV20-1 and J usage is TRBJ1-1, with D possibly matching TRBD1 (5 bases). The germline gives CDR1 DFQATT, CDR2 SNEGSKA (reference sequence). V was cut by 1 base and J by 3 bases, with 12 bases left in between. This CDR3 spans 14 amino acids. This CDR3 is CSARGGGQHTEAFF. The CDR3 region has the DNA TGCAGTGCTAGAGGGGGCGGTCAACACACTGAAGCTTTCTTT.

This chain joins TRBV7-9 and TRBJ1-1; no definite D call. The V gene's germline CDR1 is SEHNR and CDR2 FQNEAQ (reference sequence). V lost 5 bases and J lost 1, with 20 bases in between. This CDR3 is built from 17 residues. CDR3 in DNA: TGTGCCAGCAGCACGCCGACACGTCAGGCTTGGAACACTGAAGCTTTCTTT. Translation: CASSTPTRQAWNTEAFF.

The CDR3 sequence: CASSPPRGNTEAFF. CDR3 coding DNA: TGTGCCAGCAGTCCTCCCAGGGGTAACACTGAAGCTTTCTTT. The chain joins TRBV12-3 or TRBV12-4 to TRBJ1-1, with D possibly being TRBD1 (6 bases). The V and J ends lost 5 bases and 2 bases respectively, with 12 bases between them. This CDR3 is built from 14 residues.

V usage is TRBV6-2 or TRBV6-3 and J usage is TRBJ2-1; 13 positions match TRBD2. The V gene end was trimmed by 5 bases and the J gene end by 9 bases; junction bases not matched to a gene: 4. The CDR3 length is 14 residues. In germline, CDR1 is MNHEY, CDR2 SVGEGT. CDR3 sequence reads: CASSPGLAGIEQFF. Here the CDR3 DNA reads TGTGCCAGCAGTCCGGGACTAGCGGGAATTGAGCAGTTCTTC.

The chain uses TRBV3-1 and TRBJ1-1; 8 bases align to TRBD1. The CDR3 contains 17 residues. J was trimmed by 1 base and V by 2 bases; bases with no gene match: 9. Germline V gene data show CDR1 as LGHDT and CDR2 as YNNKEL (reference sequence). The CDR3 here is CASSQLGQGRANTEAFF. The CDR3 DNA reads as TGTGCCAGCAGCCAACTCGGACAGGGTCGGGCGAACACTGAAGCTTTCTTT.

The CDR3 protein is CASSQPPSVAGLFF. The DNA of the CDR3 is TGCGCCAGCAGTCAACCCCCCTCAGTCGCGGGACTGTTTTTT. The chain employs TRBV23-1 and TRBJ1-4; D is unresolved. TRBV23-1 is an ORF, with its function uncertain. The CDR3 has 14 residues. V dropped 2 bases and J dropped 13 bases, with 17 bases sitting between them.

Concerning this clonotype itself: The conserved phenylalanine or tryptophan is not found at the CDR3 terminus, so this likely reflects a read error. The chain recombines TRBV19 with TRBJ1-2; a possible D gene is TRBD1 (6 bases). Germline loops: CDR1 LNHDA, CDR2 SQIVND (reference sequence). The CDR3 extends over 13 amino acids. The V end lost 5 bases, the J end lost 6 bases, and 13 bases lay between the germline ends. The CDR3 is CASSHRVMDGYTL. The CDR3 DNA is TGTGCCAGTAGTCACAGGGTGATGGATGGCTACACCCTC.

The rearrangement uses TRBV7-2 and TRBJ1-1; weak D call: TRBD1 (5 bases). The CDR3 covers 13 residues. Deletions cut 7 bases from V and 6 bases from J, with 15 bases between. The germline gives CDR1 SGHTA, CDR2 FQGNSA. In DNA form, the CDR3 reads TGTGCCAGCACCCCCAAGGGGTCCGCTGAAGCTTTCTTT. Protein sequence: CASTPKGSAEAFF.

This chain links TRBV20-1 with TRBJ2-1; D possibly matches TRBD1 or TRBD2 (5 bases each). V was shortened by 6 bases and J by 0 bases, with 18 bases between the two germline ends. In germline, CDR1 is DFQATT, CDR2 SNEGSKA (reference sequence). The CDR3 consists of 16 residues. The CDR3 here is CSARRGGKPSYNEQFF. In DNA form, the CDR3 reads TGCAGTGCGAGACGTGGGGGTAAGCCCTCCTACAATGAGCAGTTCTTC.

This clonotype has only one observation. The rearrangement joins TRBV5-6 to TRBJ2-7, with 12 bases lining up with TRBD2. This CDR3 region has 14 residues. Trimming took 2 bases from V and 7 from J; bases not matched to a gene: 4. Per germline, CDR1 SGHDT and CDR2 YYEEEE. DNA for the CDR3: TGTGCCAGCAGCTTCCTAGCGGGGGGGCGAGAGCAGTACTTC. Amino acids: CASSFLAGGREQYF.

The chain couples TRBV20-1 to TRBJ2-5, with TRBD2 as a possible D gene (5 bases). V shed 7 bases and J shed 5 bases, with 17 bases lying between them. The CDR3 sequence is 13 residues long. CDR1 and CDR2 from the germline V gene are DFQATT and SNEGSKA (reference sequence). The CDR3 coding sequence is TGCAGTGGTGGGAGCGGCTATCGGGAGACCCAGTACTTC. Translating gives CSGGSGYRETQYF.

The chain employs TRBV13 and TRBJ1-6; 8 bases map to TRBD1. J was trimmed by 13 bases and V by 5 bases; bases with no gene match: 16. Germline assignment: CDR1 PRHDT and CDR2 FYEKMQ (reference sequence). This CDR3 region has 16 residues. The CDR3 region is CASSLRTGRYILPLHF. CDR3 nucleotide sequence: TGTGCCAGCAGCCTACGGACAGGGAGATACATCTTGCCCCTCCACTTT.

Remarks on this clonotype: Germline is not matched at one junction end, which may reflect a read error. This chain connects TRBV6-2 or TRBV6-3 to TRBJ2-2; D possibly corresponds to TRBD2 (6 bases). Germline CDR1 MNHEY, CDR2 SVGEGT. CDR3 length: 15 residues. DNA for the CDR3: TGTGCCAGCACAACCGGGGGAACGGGCACCGGGGATCTGTTTTTT. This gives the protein CASTTGGTGTGDLFF.

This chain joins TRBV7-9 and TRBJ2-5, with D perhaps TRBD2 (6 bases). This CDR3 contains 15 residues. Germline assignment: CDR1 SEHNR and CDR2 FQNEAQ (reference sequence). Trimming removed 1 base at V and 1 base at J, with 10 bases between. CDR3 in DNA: TGTGCCAGCAGCTTAGGAGCTAGCGTCCAAGAGACCCAGTACTTC. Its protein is CASSLGASVQETQYF.

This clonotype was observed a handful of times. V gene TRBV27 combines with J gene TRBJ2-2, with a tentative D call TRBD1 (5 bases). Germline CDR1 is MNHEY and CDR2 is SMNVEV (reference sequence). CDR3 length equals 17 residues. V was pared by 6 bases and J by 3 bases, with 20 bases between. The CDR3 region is CASSPRDSTSDTGELFF. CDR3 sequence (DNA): TGTGCCAGCAGCCCCCGTGACAGTACCTCGGACACCGGGGAGCTGTTTTTT.

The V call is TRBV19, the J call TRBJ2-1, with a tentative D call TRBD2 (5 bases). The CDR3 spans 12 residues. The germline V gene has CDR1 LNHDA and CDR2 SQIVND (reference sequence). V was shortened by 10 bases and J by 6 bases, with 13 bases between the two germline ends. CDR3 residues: CATRVGVNEQFF. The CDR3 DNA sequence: TGTGCCACCCGGGTCGGGGTCAATGAGCAGTTCTTC.

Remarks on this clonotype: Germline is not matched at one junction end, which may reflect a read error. CDR3 bases: TGCAGCGTTGAAGCCTCTCCTTCATCCTGCGAGCAGTACTTC. Protein: CSVEASPSSCEQYF. J is TRBJ2-7 and V is TRBV29-1; D not certain. The CDR3 is made up of 14 amino acids. Germline V gene lookup returns CDR1 SQVTM and CDR2 ANQGSEA.